Listed here are 14 T cell receptor beta chains from one sample, sequenced in a study of blood T cell repertoires in COVID-19. Measured with immunoSEQ multiplex PCR; TCRdb has only the in-frame clones, and not every one. The sample lists 45,000 to 65,000 clones; over 75% were seen once. Source material: peripheral blood. The origin of the receptors is an elderly man in a cohort sampled during active COVID-19.

The chain joins TRBV18 to TRBJ1-1; TRBD1 matches 7 bases. The germline V gene encodes CDR1 KGHSH and CDR2 LQKENI. The ends lost 3 bases at V and 6 bases at J; junction bases unmatched: 1. This CDR3 contains 12 residues. CDR3 coding DNA: TGTGCCAGCTCACCCGGGACAGCTGAAGCTTTCTTT. Amino acids: CASSPGTAEAFF.

The chain is built from TRBV2 and TRBJ1-2; 10 nucleotides line up with TRBD1. The CDR3 runs 13 residues. The germline CDR1 and CDR2 sequences are SNHLY and FYNNEI. V dropped 6 bases and J dropped 6; count of bases not matched to a gene: 4. CDR3 DNA: TGTGCCAGCAGAGGACAGGGGGTAGATGGCTACACCTTC. Protein product: CASRGQGVDGYTF.

V gene TRBV28 combines with J gene TRBJ2-7, with 8 bases matching TRBD1. This CDR3 has 14 residues. After removal of 6 bases from V and 2 bases from J, the junction contained 6 bases not matched to a gene. The germline V gene has CDR1 MDHEN and CDR2 SYDVKM. The CDR3 region has the DNA TGTGCCAGCAGCCATGGACAGGGTACCTACGAGCAGTACTTC. This gives the protein CASSHGQGTYEQYF.

The J gene is TRBJ1-4, the V gene TRBV19; TRBD1 is a possible D gene (5 bases). Germline V lookup: CDR1 LNHDA, CDR2 SQIVND (reference sequence). The V and J ends lost 2 bases and 0 bases respectively, with 13 bases between them. The CDR3 spans 17 residues. The CDR3 loop is CASSIRQGRTTNEKLFF. CDR3 DNA sequence: TGTGCCAGTAGTATACGGCAGGGTCGAACAACTAATGAAAAACTGTTTTTT.

The V gene is TRBV5-1, the J gene TRBJ2-2; TRBD2 aligns across 11 bases. Germline V gene lookup returns CDR1 SGHRS and CDR2 YFSETQ. Trimming removed 4 bases from V and 6 bases from J; junction bases left unmatched: 5. The CDR3 has 15 residues. The DNA of the CDR3 is TGCGCCAGCAGCCCGACTAGCGGGAATGCCGGGGAGCTGTTTTTT. Amino acids: CASSPTSGNAGELFF.

The gene calls are TRBV5-1 and TRBJ1-4, with a tentative D call TRBD1 (6 bases). The V end was cut by 5 bases, the J end by 8 bases, with 19 bases between. Germline lookup yields CDR1 SGHRS and CDR2 YFSETQ. The CDR3 consists of 15 residues. CDR3 loop: CASSPNQGLEEKLFF. As DNA, the CDR3 is TGCGCCAGCAGTCCAAACCAGGGGTTAGAGGAAAAACTGTTTTTT.

Only a few counts were recorded for this clone. The chain carries TRBV2 and TRBJ1-5; a weak D match, TRBD1 (6 bases). Germline CDR1 reads SNHLY; CDR2 reads FYNNEI. V lost 5 bases and J 5 bases, leaving 13 bases between the germline ends. The CDR3 is 14 amino acids. The CDR3 coding sequence is TGTGCCAGCAGTTCACAGGGAGGGGATCAGCCCCAGCATTTT. Translation: CASSSQGGDQPQHF.

This clone showed up just once. V and J are TRBV18 and TRBJ2-6, with 9 bases matching TRBD1. The CDR3 is 18 residues long. J lost 1 base, V lost 3 bases, and 7 bases had no gene match. The germline V gene has CDR1 KGHSH and CDR2 LQKENI. The CDR3 DNA reads TGTGCCAGCTCACCTCCTGGGACAGGGAGTTCTGGGGCCAACGTCCTGACTTTC. This codes for CASSPPGTGSSGANVLTF.

The chain links TRBV29-1 to TRBJ2-1; D ambiguous. The V gene lost 4 bases and the J gene lost 4 bases, with 5 bases spanning the gap. Germline CDR1 reads SQVTM; CDR2 reads ANQGSEA. This CDR3 is built from 11 residues. CDR3 DNA sequence: TGCAGCGTTGTTCGGTACAATGAGCAGTTCTTC. This encodes CSVVRYNEQFF.

J is TRBJ1-1 and V is TRBV4-2, with a weak D call TRBD1 (5 bases). V shed 0 bases and J shed 4 bases, with 15 bases lying between them. The CDR3 extends over 16 amino acids. Germline V gene sequence: CDR1 LGHNA, CDR2 YNFKEQ. CDR3 loop: CASSQDLTGGSTEAFF. The CDR3 nucleotides read TGTGCCAGCAGCCAAGATTTAACGGGGGGAAGCACTGAAGCTTTCTTT.

The chain recombines TRBV5-1 with TRBJ1-1; no firm D call. Trimming took off 4 bases at V and 1 base at J, with 8 bases between the two ends. This CDR3 has 13 residues. Germline V gene data show CDR1 as SGHRS and CDR2 as YFSETQ. CDR3 nucleotides: TGCGCCAGCAGCGAGGCTTCGAACACTGAAGCTTTCTTT. Amino acids: CASSEASNTEAFF.

The chain links TRBV18 to TRBJ1-5; TRBD1 aligns across 7 bases. CDR3 length equals 13 residues. J gave up 6 bases and V 10 bases, and 9 bases lay outside the gene matches. Per germline, CDR1 KGHSH and CDR2 LQKENI. Here the CDR3 DNA reads TGTGCCACCAGTCCAGGGGGAAGTCAGCCCCAGCATTTT. Translating gives CATSPGGSQPQHF.

V is TRBV5-4 and J is TRBJ2-7; no firm D call. Germline CDR1 SGHNT, CDR2 YYREEE (reference sequence). This CDR3 has 11 residues. V lost 4 bases to trimming and J lost 6 bases, with 8 bases between them. CDR3 amino acids: CASSVPGEQYF. CDR3 DNA sequence: TGTGCCAGCAGCGTGCCGGGCGAGCAGTACTTC.

The chain is built from TRBV29-1 and TRBJ2-1; D is unclear. V shed 5 bases and J shed 3 bases, with 8 bases lying between them. CDR3 length: 12 residues. CDR1 and CDR2 (germline): SQVTM, ANQGSEA. The CDR3 loop reads CSVPVDYNEQFF. In nucleotides, the CDR3 is TGCAGCGTTCCTGTAGACTACAATGAGCAGTTCTTC.